Listed here is a single T cell receptor beta chain. Its target is not known. TCRdb's copy holds only in-frame clones and misses some; the assay was immunoSEQ multiplex PCR. The sample yields about 100,000 clones, 87% seen once. CDR3 length: 20 residues. Germline V lookup: CDR1 SGDLS, CDR2 YYNGEE. Germline trimming cut 1 base from V and 1 base from J; bases unmatched to any gene: 18. This sample stems from a study of graft-versus-host responses after intestinal transplantation. Turning to the study itself: Uniformly, recipients were administered anti-thymocyte globulin induction with subsequent tacrolimus and steroids for two to three years.

Study findings and constraints: Among recipient marrow samples, GvH clones were found; some appeared first in ileum or blood.

This TCR was recovered from a human donor who was the organ donor for an intestinal transplant. This chain links TRBV9 with TRBJ2-7, with 9 bases lining up with TRBD2. The sequences come from unstimulated CD4+ T cells sorted from spleen or lymph node cells, collected before transplant. CDR3 protein: CASSVPATSGNPYVSYEQYF. Here the CDR3 DNA reads TGTGCCAGCAGCGTACCTGCGACTAGCGGCAACCCGTACGTTTCCTACGAGCAGTACTTC.